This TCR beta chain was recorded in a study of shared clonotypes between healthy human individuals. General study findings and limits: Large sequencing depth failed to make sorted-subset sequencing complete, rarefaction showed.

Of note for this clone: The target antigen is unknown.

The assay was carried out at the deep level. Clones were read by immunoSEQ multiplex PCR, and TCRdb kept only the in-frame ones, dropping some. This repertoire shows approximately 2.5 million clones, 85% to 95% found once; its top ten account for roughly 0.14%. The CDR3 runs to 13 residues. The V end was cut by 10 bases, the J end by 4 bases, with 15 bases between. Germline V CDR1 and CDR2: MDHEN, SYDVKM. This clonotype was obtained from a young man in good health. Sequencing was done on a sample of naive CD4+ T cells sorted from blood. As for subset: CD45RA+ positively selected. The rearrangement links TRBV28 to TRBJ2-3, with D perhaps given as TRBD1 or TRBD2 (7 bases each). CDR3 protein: CAIRQGGSDTQYF. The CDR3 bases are TGTGCCATAAGACAGGGAGGGTCAGATACGCAGTATTTT. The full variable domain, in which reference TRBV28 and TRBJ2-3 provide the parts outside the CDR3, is DVKVTQSSRYLVKRTGEKVFLECVQDMDHENMFWYRQDPGLGLRLIYFSYDVKMKEKGDIPEGYSVSREKKERFSLILESASTNQTSMYLCAIRQGGSDTQYFGPGTRLTVL.